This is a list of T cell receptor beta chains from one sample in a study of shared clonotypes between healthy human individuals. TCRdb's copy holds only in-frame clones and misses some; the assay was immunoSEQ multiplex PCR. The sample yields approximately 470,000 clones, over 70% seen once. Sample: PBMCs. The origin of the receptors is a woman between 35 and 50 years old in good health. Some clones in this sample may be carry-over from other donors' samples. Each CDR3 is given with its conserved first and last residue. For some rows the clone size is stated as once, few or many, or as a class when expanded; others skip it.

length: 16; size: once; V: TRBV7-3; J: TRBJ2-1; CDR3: CASSRWETTSIYEQFF
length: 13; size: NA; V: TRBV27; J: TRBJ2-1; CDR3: CASSRGTSGKVFF
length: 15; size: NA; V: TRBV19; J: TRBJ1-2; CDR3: CASRRAVGELYGYTF
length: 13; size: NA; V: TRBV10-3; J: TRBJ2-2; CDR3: CAISEFGSGELFF
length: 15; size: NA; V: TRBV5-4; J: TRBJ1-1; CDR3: CASSLESQLNTEAFF
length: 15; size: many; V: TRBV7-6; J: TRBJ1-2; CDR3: CASSPTDNSNYGYTF
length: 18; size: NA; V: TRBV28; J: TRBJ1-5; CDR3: CASTFDWGTGGERQPQHF
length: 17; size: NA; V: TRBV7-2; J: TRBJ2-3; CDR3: CASSSPLGGPSTDTQYF
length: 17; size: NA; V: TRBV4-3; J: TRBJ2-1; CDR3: CASSQNFQRALGGEQFF
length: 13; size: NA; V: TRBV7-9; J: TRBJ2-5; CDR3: CASSLDGVETQYF
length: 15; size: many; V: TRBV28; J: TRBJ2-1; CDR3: CASSTPGLAGDEQFF
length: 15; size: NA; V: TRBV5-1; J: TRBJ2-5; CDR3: CASSLGQGVVETQYF
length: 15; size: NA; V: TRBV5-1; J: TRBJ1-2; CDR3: CASSLETGLRGGYTF
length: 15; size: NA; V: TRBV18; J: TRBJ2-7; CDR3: CASSPSLAGPYEQYF
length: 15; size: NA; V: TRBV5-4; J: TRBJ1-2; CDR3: CASRGGTGVGYGYTF
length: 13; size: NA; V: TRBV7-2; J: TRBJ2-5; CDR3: CASSFRPQETQYF
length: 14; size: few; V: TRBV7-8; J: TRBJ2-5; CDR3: CASSFRSQRETQYF
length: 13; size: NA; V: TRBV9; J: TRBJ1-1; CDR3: CASSVQTISEAFF
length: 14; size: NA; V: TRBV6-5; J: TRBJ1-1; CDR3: CATHPFHGSTEAFF
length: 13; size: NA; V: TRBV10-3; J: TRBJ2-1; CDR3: CAISESREGEQFF
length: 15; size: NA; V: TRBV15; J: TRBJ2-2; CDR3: CAARTSGSNTGELFF
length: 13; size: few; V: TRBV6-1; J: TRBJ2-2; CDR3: CASSITNSGELFF